One and the same sample provided the 5 T cell receptor beta chains below, sequenced in a study of cytomegalovirus exposure and HLA in healthy donors. A multiplex PCR was run with 60 Vbeta primers and 13 Jbeta primers. Using immunoSEQ multiplex PCR, the repertoire was profiled, and TCRdb retains in-frame clones only, with some absent. The table has some 200,000 clones, 60% to 85% seen once. Specimen: PBMCs. The receptors here all came from a girl under 18 in good health and CMV-seropositive.

This chain joins TRBV9 and TRBJ2-3; 9 nucleotides match TRBD1. The germline gives CDR1 SGDLS, CDR2 YYNGEE. V dropped 0 bases and J dropped 5; count of bases not matched to a gene: 4. The CDR3 length is 15 residues. This CDR3 is CASSVGDRDGDTQYF. DNA for the CDR3: TGTGCCAGCAGCGTAGGGGACAGGGATGGAGATACGCAGTATTTT.

This chain connects TRBV4-2 to TRBJ1-4; TRBD1 aligns across 8 bases. The CDR3 length is 17 residues. V was clipped by 0 bases and J by 7 bases; unmatched bases: 10. Germline CDR1 reads LGHNA; CDR2 reads YNFKEQ. CDR3 nucleotide sequence: TGTGCCAGCAGCCAAGATCAGGACAGGGCTTCGTTTGAAAAACTGTTTTTT. Amino acids: CASSQDQDRASFEKLFF.

The chain is built from TRBV6-4 and TRBJ2-1, with 9 bases that match TRBD1. V trimming: 6 bases; J trimming: 4 bases; junction bases outside the gene matches: 4. CDR1 MRHNA and CDR2 SNTAGT come from the germline V gene. The CDR3 contains 14 residues. CDR3 sequence reads: CASSRGQGYNEQFF. CDR3 in DNA: TGTGCCAGCAGCCGAGGACAGGGGTACAATGAGCAGTTCTTC.

The rearrangement links TRBV11-2 to TRBJ1-1; D gene unclear. Between the trimmed V and J ends, which lost 3 bases and 4 bases, there was a span of 9 bases. CDR1 and CDR2 (germline): SGHAT, FQNNGV. The CDR3 contains 13 residues. The CDR3 spells CASSLGRRTEAFF. The CDR3, as DNA: TGTGCCAGCAGCTTGGGGAGACGCACTGAAGCTTTCTTT.

V gene TRBV27 combines with J gene TRBJ2-3; D call uncertain. Germline loops: CDR1 MNHEY, CDR2 SMNVEV (reference sequence). The germline V and J ends were trimmed by 2 bases and 2 bases, with 11 bases remaining between them. This CDR3 has 15 amino acids. CDR3 amino acids: CASSLRQTLTDTQYF. For the CDR3, the DNA is TGTGCCAGCAGTTTAAGACAAACACTCACAGATACGCAGTATTTT.